This TCR beta chain came from a study of graft-versus-host responses after intestinal transplantation. Overall study: Recipients got multivisceral, liver-intestinal, or isolated intestinal transplants.

Germline-derived CDR1 and CDR2 are SGHRS and YFSETQ. CDR3 length equals 16 residues. V lost 4 bases and J 3 bases, leaving 17 bases between the germline ends. In regard to this clone: Its antigen is as yet unknown.

Method: immunoSEQ multiplex PCR; TCRdb's copy keeps in-frame clones and lacks some. The table has 86,000 or so clones, 85% to 95% seen once. The receptor comes from a human donor who received an intestinal transplant. V is TRBV5-1 and J is TRBJ2-1; TRBD2 might be the D (6 bases). This specimen consisted of unstimulated CD8+ T cells sorted from spleen or lymph node cells, obtained before intestinal transplant. The DNA of the CDR3 is TGCGCCAGCAGCGACTTACTAACGGGAGACTACAATGAGCAGTTCTTC. Its protein product is CASSDLLTGDYNEQFF.